The 7 T cell receptor beta chains reported below all come from one sample, sequenced in a study of response to subunit inactivated influenza vaccine. Via MiXCR, TCRdb re-called the RT-PCR reads, giving one row per CDR3 protein. The profile shows approximately 290,000 distinct CDR3 sequences, roughly 22% of them singletons. The sample was PBMCs from blood, taken about 20 months after vaccination. Source of these receptors: a man aged 45 to 70 who received an inactivated influenza vaccine.

This clonotype was picked up many times. V and J are TRBV7-9 and TRBJ1-2; D gene uncertain. Germline V gives CDR1 SEHNR, CDR2 FQNEAQ (reference sequence). The V and J ends lost 5 bases and 4 bases respectively, with 14 bases between them. The CDR3 is 14 residues long. The CDR3 DNA sequence: TGTGCCAGCAGCCGCTTTACGGCCTCCTATGGCTACACCTTC. It specifies CASSRFTASYGYTF.

The chain recombines TRBV2 with TRBJ2-1, with 8 bases aligning to TRBD2. Trimming at V came to 4 bases and at J to 4 bases, leaving 9 bases not matched to a gene. Germline V gene data show CDR1 as SNHLY and CDR2 as FYNNEI. CDR3 size: 16 residues. Here the CDR3 reads CASSVASGGLYNEQFF. The CDR3 region has the DNA TGTGCCAGCAGTGTGGCCAGCGGGGGCCTATACAATGAGCAGTTCTTC.

There are a few counts of this clonotype. A much larger clone differs from this one at a single base, so this may be a read error. This chain's CDR3 is CASSYSGTGYSPLHF. The CDR3 DNA follows: TGTGCCAGCAGTTACTCTGGGACAGGGTATTCACCCCTCCACTTT. V gene TRBV6-5 combines with J gene TRBJ1-6; 9 bases line up with TRBD1. The J segment lost 8 bases and the V segment lost 0 bases, leaving 2 bases of the junction unmatched. This CDR3 is 15 amino acids long. The germline V gene has CDR1 MNHEY and CDR2 SVGAGI.

The sample holds many counts of this clonotype. The chain recombines TRBV3-1 with TRBJ1-1; D is possibly TRBD1 (5 bases). CDR1 LGHDT and CDR2 YNNKEL come from the germline V gene (reference sequence). Trimming cost V 2 bases and J 1 base, with 8 bases left between them. This CDR3 has 14 residues. CDR3 loop: CASSQRDGNTEAFF. The CDR3 DNA follows: TGTGCCAGCAGCCAACGGGACGGGAACACTGAAGCTTTCTTT.

This clonotype was counted only a few times. The rearrangement links TRBV27 to TRBJ1-2; no clear D. V lost 6 bases and J lost 8, with 16 bases in between. This CDR3 region has 13 residues. Germline V gene data show CDR1 as MNHEY and CDR2 as SMNVEV (reference sequence). This chain's CDR3 is CASRVLGSDGYTF. The CDR3 DNA reads TGTGCCAGCAGAGTTTTGGGTAGTGACGGCTACACCTTC.

The chain carries TRBV6-1 and TRBJ1-1, with D possibly TRBD1 on 5 matching bases. Germline loops: CDR1 MNHNS, CDR2 SASEGT. V dropped 7 bases and J dropped 6 bases, with 21 bases sitting between them. The CDR3 sequence is 15 residues long. CDR3 sequence: CASTSRPGSGAEAFF. For the CDR3, the DNA is TGTGCCAGCACCTCTCGTCCAGGGTCCGGGGCTGAAGCTTTCTTT.

At least ten counts were recorded for this clonotype. J is TRBJ2-7 and V is TRBV12-3 or TRBV12-4; 10 bases are shared with TRBD2. Trimming cost V 3 bases and J 4 bases; bases outside gene matches: 9. This CDR3 is 16 amino acids long. The DNA for the CDR3 is TGTGCCAGCAGTTTCTCCAGCGGGGGGGCAGTTTACGAGCAGTACTTC. Translation: CASSFSSGGAVYEQYF.